Below are 12 T cell receptor beta chains sequenced from a single sample in a study of lung T cells in sarcoidosis with Löfgren's syndrome. Via MiXCR, TCRdb re-called the reads, giving one row per CDR3 protein. This sample has some 19,000 distinct CDR3 sequences, with 21% found just once. Source material: CD4+ T cells from bronchoalveolar lavage. The source is a human donor with sarcoidosis (Löfgren's syndrome or another form), or a control subject (not recorded which).

Note on this clonotype: The germline gene is not matched at one end of the junction; a read error may be the cause. Here the CDR3 reads CAGSLSLAEETQYF. The CDR3 DNA sequence: TGTGCCGGCAGCTTGAGTCTAGCGGAAGAGACCCAGTACTTC. The chain combines TRBV5-4 with TRBJ2-5; TRBD2 matches 7 bases. CDR1 SGHNT and CDR2 YYREEE come from the germline V gene (reference sequence). The CDR3 runs to 14 residues.

This clonotype was counted at least ten times. This chain links TRBV2 with TRBJ2-1; 14 bases fit TRBD2. Germline V lookup: CDR1 SNHLY, CDR2 FYNNEI. The V gene end was trimmed by 6 bases and the J gene end by 0 bases; junction bases not matched to a gene: 1. This CDR3 has 16 amino acids. CDR3 region: CASRGTSGSSYNEQFF. CDR3 nucleotide sequence: TGTGCCAGCAGGGGGACTAGCGGGAGCTCCTACAATGAGCAGTTCTTC.

In this sample, this clonotype turned up many times. The genes are TRBV4-3 and TRBJ1-1; 7 nucleotides align to TRBD1. The V gene end was trimmed by 1 base and the J gene end by 6 bases; junction bases not matched to a gene: 8. The CDR3 is 15 residues long. Germline V CDR1 and CDR2: LGHNA, YSLEER. The chain's CDR3 is CASSQGGTAVAEAFF. The CDR3 bases are TGCGCCAGCAGCCAAGGGGGGACAGCGGTCGCTGAAGCTTTCTTT.

The rearrangement uses TRBV5-1 and TRBJ1-1; D possibly corresponds to TRBD1 (5 bases). There are 16 residues in the CDR3. Trimming cost V 2 bases and J 1 base, with 15 bases left between them. The germline V gene encodes CDR1 SGHRS and CDR2 YFSETQ. The CDR3 is CASSFLRTPSNTEAFF. CDR3 bases: TGCGCCAGCAGCTTTCTAAGGACACCATCGAACACTGAAGCTTTCTTT.

At least ten counts were recorded for this clonotype. V usage is TRBV7-8 and J usage is TRBJ2-5, with D perhaps TRBD1 (5 bases). The CDR3 has 14 amino acids. V was pared by 0 bases and J by 4 bases, with 9 bases between. Germline V gene data show CDR1 as SGHVS and CDR2 as FQNEAQ. The CDR3 loop is CASSLAGRLETQYF. CDR3 coding DNA: TGTGCCAGCAGCTTAGCGGGGCGCTTAGAGACCCAGTACTTC.

This clonotype showed up just once. This may arise from a read error, as a much more abundant clone is one base away. This sequence joins TRBV20-1 and TRBJ2-4; D not certain. The CDR3 runs 13 residues. Per the germline V gene, CDR1 is DFQATT and CDR2 is SNEGSKA (reference sequence). CDR3 bases: TGCAGTGCTAGGGTGTTAGCCAAAAACATTCGGTACTTC. Translated, it gives CSARVLAKNIRYF.

This clonotype was recorded at least ten times. The rearrangement uses TRBV4-2 and TRBJ2-4, with 9 bases identical to TRBD2. Trimming cost V 6 bases and J 0 bases; bases outside gene matches: 6. CDR1 LGHNA and CDR2 YNFKEQ come from the germline V gene. CDR3 length: 16 amino acids. In nucleotides, the CDR3 is TGTGCCAGCAGTCACCGAGCGGGAGGAGCCAAAAACATTCAGTACTTC. This gives the protein CASSHRAGGAKNIQYF.

This clonotype came up many times. CDR3 sequence (DNA): TGCAGCGCCGTGCGATTTAGCAGCCAACGAGATACGCAGTATTTT. Protein product: CSAVRFSSQRDTQYF. The rearrangement uses TRBV20-1 and TRBJ2-3; unclear D gene. Per germline, CDR1 DFQATT and CDR2 SNEGSKA (reference sequence). The CDR3 loop spans 15 amino acids.

This chain joins TRBV30 and TRBJ2-1, with 8 bases identical to TRBD1. Trimming cost V 8 bases and J 8 bases; bases outside gene matches: 11. This CDR3 has 13 residues. Germline CDR1 GTSNPN, CDR2 SVGIG (reference sequence). Written as DNA, the CDR3 is TGTGCCGGGCGGGGCAGGGGGCACGATGAGCAGTTCTTC. As protein: CAGRGRGHDEQFF.

In regard to this clonotype: An end of the junction differs from the germline gene, which may be a read error. The chain has TRBV28 and TRBJ2-3, with D possibly being TRBD1 (6 bases). CDR1 is MDHEN, CDR2 SYDVKM, per germline. The CDR3 sequence is 14 residues long. CDR3 sequence: CASSPVWRTDTRYF. DNA of the CDR3: TGTGCCAGCAGCCCTGTTTGGCGGACAGATACGCGGTATTTT.

This clonotype was detected many times. The chain uses TRBV20-1 and TRBJ2-7; 9 bases agree with TRBD2. Per the germline V gene, CDR1 is DFQATT and CDR2 is SNEGSKA (reference sequence). CDR3 length: 13 residues. V trimming: 3 bases; J trimming: 5 bases; junction bases outside the gene matches: 5. The DNA of the CDR3 is TGCAGTGCTAGTAGCGGGAGTAAGGACGAGCAGTACTTC. Protein product: CSASSGSKDEQYF.

This clonotype was seen more than once but under ten times. This CDR3 fails to terminate in the conserved phenylalanine or tryptophan, so it likely reflects a read error. The CDR3, as DNA: TGCGCCAGCAGCCATCCAGGAGCCTACGAGCAGTACCTC. Translating it yields CASSHPGAYEQYL. This chain connects TRBV4-3 to TRBJ2-7, with D hard to call. Trimming removed 3 bases at V and 2 bases at J, with 8 bases between. The CDR3 extends over 13 amino acids. CDR1 LGHNA and CDR2 YSLEER come from the germline V gene.